This T cell receptor (beta chain) comes out of a study of T-cell reconstitution after alpha-beta-depleted transplantation in children. Preparation of the TCRbeta library used unique molecular identifiers. TCRdb processed the PCR reads anew with MiXCR; each CDR3 protein has one entry. The data contain some 240,000 distinct CDR3 sequences, about 12% of them singletons. Turning to this clonotype: A read error is possible here, since a much larger clone lies one base away.

This material consisted of PBMCs from the stem cell graft donor, taken from the stem cell graft. The TCR comes from a human donor who donated a stem cell graft to a child with acute lymphoblastic leukemia.

As DNA, the CDR3 is TGCGCCAGCAGTCACAGGGGGCGGGCTGCAGCTTTCTTT. Residues: CASSHRGRAAAFF. J is TRBJ1-1 and V is TRBV4-1; TRBD1 aligns across 9 bases. The CDR3 is made up of 13 amino acids. The germline CDR1 and CDR2 sequences are MGHRA and YSYEKL. Trimming at V came to 6 bases and at J to 10 bases, leaving 9 bases not matched to a gene.